This TCR beta chain was captured by sequencing in a study of blood T cell repertoires in COVID-19. Study-level background: Sites in the United States, Italy and Spain provided acute and convalescent COVID-19 samples. From T cells, B-cell-depleted T cells, or PBMCs came the material, which was cDNA or gDNA.

V was pared by 5 bases and J by 6 bases, with 16 bases between. CDR1 is GTSNPN and CDR2 is SVGIG in the germline V gene (reference sequence). The CDR3 has 13 amino acids. Some clones are missing from TCRdb's copy, which holds only in-frame ones; the method was immunoSEQ multiplex PCR. This table has about 59,000 clones, around four fifths appearing once. This receptor was taken from a woman in her 50s with active or convalescent COVID-19. Sequenced input: peripheral blood. The chain joins TRBV30 to TRBJ1-2, with D possibly being TRBD1 (6 bases). CDR3 amino acids: CAWQLGPGDGYTF. DNA of the CDR3: TGTGCCTGGCAACTAGGGCCAGGGGATGGCTACACCTTC.